This is a list of T cell receptor beta chains from one sample in a study of blood T cell repertoires in COVID-19. TCRdb's table, derived via immunoSEQ multiplex PCR, lists solely in-frame clones and lacks some. The repertoire holds more than 110,000 clones, with around 89% as singletons. Sequenced sample: peripheral blood. The receptors derive from a woman over 75 with acute or convalescent COVID-19. CDR3s include the opening cysteine and the closing phenylalanine or tryptophan. A D gene is named only where the DNA matches it firmly. Size is omitted from some rows. Given values are once, few, many or a class for expanded clones.

TRBJ1-5 | - | TRBV9 | - | TGTGCCATGTCGACAGCCCCGAAGGGCAATCAGCCCCAGCATTTT | CAMSTAPKGNQPQHF
TRBJ2-7 | - | TRBV19 | - | TGTGCCAGTAGTAGGAAGGAGGATCCGGTATACGAGCAGTACTTC | CASSRKEDPVYEQYF
TRBJ2-5 | - | TRBV6-1 | - | TGTGCCAGCAGTGATTCGTTTCGCGGGGGCCCACAAGAGACCCAGTACTTC | CASSDSFRGGPQETQYF
TRBJ1-1 | - | TRBV5-1 | TRBD1 | TGCGCCAGCAGCTTGGTTTTCAGGGGGCGCCGGAATGAAGCTTTCTTT | CASSLVFRGRRNEAFF
TRBJ1-2 | - | TRBV7-2 | TRBD1 | TGTGCCAGCAGTTTTACTGACAGGGGGCCTGGCTACACCTTC | CASSFTDRGPGYTF
TRBJ2-1 | - | TRBV27 | TRBD2 | TGTGCCAGCAGGTCAGAATCGCGGGGGGCCTACAATGAGCAGTTCTTC | CASRSESRGAYNEQFF
TRBJ2-1 | - | TRBV6-5 | TRBD2 | TGTGCCAGCAGTTATTCCGGGACTAGCGTGTCCAATGAGCAGTTCTTC | CASSYSGTSVSNEQFF
TRBJ2-3 | - | TRBV4-1 | - | TGCGCCAGCAGCCAAGAAACAGGGTTAGGACGCACAGATACGCAGTATTTT | CASSQETGLGRTDTQYF
TRBJ1-2 | - | TRBV28 | TRBD1 | TGTGCCAGCAGACGTCGGACAGGCGAAATCTATGGCTACACCTTC | CASRRRTGEIYGYTF
TRBJ1-3 | - | TRBV5-4 | TRBD1 | TGTGCCAGCAGCCCTGGGGGGGGGACAGGCCAAACGGGAAACACCATATATTTT | CASSPGGGTGQTGNTIYF
TRBJ2-7 | - | TRBV6-5 | TRBD2 | TGTGCCAGCCGCCTAGTAGCGGGGGGGGGATACGAGCAGTACTTC | CASRLVAGGGYEQYF
TRBJ1-2 | - | TRBV19 | TRBD1 | TGTGCCAGTAGTTATCGACAGGGCCCTTCACATGGCTACACCTTC | CASSYRQGPSHGYTF
TRBJ1-6 | - | TRBV7-3 | - | TGTGCCAGCAGCTTAAATCGTGATTCACCCCTCCACTTT | CASSLNRDSPLHF
TRBJ1-3 | - | TRBV5-1 | - | TGCGCCAGCAGCGCCGACCTCTCGAGGTCTGGAAACACCATATATTTT | CASSADLSRSGNTIYF
TRBJ2-7 | - | TRBV23-1 | - | TGCGCCAGCGGCTCGGAGGGCTACGAGCAGTACTTC | CASGSEGYEQYF
TRBJ2-5 | - | TRBV19 | TRBD1 | TGTGCCAGTAGTGGGCTCCGGGACAGGGATGCCGAGACCCAGTACTTC | CASSGLRDRDAETQYF
TRBJ2-5 | few | TRBV5-1 | - | TGCGCCAGCAGCTTAGGGCTAGCGTTAGGGACCCAGTACTTC | CASSLGLALGTQYF
TRBJ1-3 | - | TRBV21-1 | - | TGTGCCAGCAGCAAAGGGGGGGACAGGGCTGGAAACACCATATATTTT | CASSKGGDRAGNTIYF
TRBJ2-7 | - | TRBV19 | - | TGTGCCAGTACCCCGCATGGTGGGGGCACGTTTTACGAGCAGTACTTC | CASTPHGGGTFYEQYF
TRBJ1-4 | few | TRBV15 | - | TGTGCCACCAGCAGAGATTCCGGGGACTTTAATGAAAAACTGTTTTTT | CATSRDSGDFNEKLFF
TRBJ1-5 | - | TRBV23-1 | - | TGCGCCAGCAGTCAATCGGGCCGGGGGAGACGATATAGCAATCAGCCCCAGCATTTT | CASSQSGRGRRYSNQPQHF
TRBJ2-1 | - | TRBV7-9 | - | TGTGCCAGCAGCTACGGGGGTCCTGAGCAGTTCTTC | CASSYGGPEQFF
TRBJ1-1 | - | TRBV7-9 | - | TGTGCCAGCAGCTTAGATTCATACACCACTGAAGCTTTCTTT | CASSLDSYTTEAFF
TRBJ1-1 | few | TRBV6-2/TRBV6-3 | - | TGTGCCAGCAGTTACGTCGGGGTTGGGACTGAAGCTTTCTTT | CASSYVGVGTEAFF
TRBJ1-2 | - | TRBV29-1 | TRBD1 | TGCAGCGGAGGACAGGGGGACAACTATGGCTACACCTTC | CSGGQGDNYGYTF
TRBJ2-7 | once | TRBV7-2 | TRBD2 | TGTGCCAGCAGCTTCGGGACTAGCGATACCTACGAGCAGTACTTC | CASSFGTSDTYEQYF
TRBJ1-1 | - | TRBV10-3 | - | TGTGCCATCAGTGAATCAGATGGGGGCTCCACTGAAGCTTTCTTT | CAISESDGGSTEAFF
TRBJ2-5 | - | TRBV5-1 | TRBD2 | TGCGCCAGCAGCCCCGGACTAGCGGGCGAGACCCAGTACTTC | CASSPGLAGETQYF
TRBJ2-7 | - | TRBV2 | TRBD1 | TGTGCCAGCAGTGTACAGGGGGAATCTTCCTACGAGCAGTACTTC | CASSVQGESSYEQYF
TRBJ1-2 | - | TRBV9 | - | TGTGCCAGCAGCTCTACAGCATATAACTATGGCTACACCTTC | CASSSTAYNYGYTF
TRBJ2-5 | once | TRBV20-1 | TRBD2 | TGCAGTGCTAGTAGGGTTAGCGGGGGGTGGGAGACCCAGTACTTC | CSASRVSGGWETQYF
TRBJ1-1 | - | TRBV18 | - | TGTGCCAGCTCACCAGACAGCTTGAACACTGAAGCTTTCTTT | CASSPDSLNTEAFF
TRBJ2-5 | - | TRBV12-3/TRBV12-4 | - | TGTGCCAGCAGTTTATCAAGCCTAGAGACCCAGTACTTC | CASSLSSLETQYF
TRBJ1-3 | few | TRBV11-2 | - | TGTGCCAGCAGCCTCGAGTTCTCTGGAAACACCATATATTTT | CASSLEFSGNTIYF
TRBJ2-1 | - | TRBV6-6 | - | TGTGCCAGCAGTCGGGGGGACACAGGGCGAAGTATCTACAATGAGCAGTTCTTC | CASSRGDTGRSIYNEQFF
TRBJ1-2 | once | TRBV19 | TRBD1 | TGTGCCAGTAGTATAGCCGCAGGGGGCTTCTATGGCTACACCTTC | CASSIAAGGFYGYTF
TRBJ2-5 | - | TRBV9 | - | TGTGCCAGCAGCCCCAGGGGCATTTTGGAGACCCAGTACTTC | CASSPRGILETQYF
TRBJ1-2 | few | TRBV29-1 | TRBD1 | TGCAGCGTTGAAGATCAACAGGGGGCGCGCGGCTACACCTTC | CSVEDQQGARGYTF
TRBJ1-1 | - | TRBV27 | TRBD1 | TGTGCCAGCAGTTTATTGGGACAGGGGAACACTGAAGCTTTCTTT | CASSLLGQGNTEAFF
TRBJ2-5 | - | TRBV21-1 | - | TGTGCCAGCAGCAAAAGGGCTAGCGGTGGGGAGACCCAGTACTTC | CASSKRASGGETQYF
TRBJ2-3 | once | TRBV2 | - | TGTGCCAGCAGTGTTTCAGCGGGTGCACCCACAGATACGCAGTATTTT | CASSVSAGAPTDTQYF
TRBJ2-1 | - | TRBV5-1 | - | TGCGCCAGCAGCTTGGGAGAGCCCTACAATGAGCAGTTCTTC | CASSLGEPYNEQFF
TRBJ1-2 | few | TRBV5-6 | - | TGTGCCAGCAGCTTGACAGGCTTAGGCTACACCTTC | CASSLTGLGYTF
TRBJ1-2 | - | TRBV6-6 | - | TGTGCCAGCAGTCGGGGGCGGGGGAAGAACTATGGCTACACCTTC | CASSRGRGKNYGYTF